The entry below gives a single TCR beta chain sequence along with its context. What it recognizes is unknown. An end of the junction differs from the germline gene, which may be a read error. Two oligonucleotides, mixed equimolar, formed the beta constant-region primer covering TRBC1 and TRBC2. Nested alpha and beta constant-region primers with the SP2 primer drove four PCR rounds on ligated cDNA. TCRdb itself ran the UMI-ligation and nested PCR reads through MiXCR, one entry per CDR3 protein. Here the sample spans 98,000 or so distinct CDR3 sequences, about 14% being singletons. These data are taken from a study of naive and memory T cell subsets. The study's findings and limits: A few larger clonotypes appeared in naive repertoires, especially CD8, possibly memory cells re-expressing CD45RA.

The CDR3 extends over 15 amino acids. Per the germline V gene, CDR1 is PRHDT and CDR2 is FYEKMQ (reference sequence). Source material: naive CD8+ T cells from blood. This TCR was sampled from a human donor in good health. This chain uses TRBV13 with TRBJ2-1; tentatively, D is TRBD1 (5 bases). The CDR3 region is CASSLGESSYNEQFF. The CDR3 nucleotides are TGTGCCAGCAGTTTAGGGGAAAGCTCCTACAATGAGCAGTTCTTC. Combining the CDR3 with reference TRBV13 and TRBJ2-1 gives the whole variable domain AAGVIQSPRHLIKEKRETATLKCYPIPRHDTVYWYQQGPGQDPQFLISFYEKMQSDKGSIPDRFSAQQFSDYHSELNMSSLELGDSALYFCASSLGESSYNEQFFGPGTRLTVL.